Listed below are T cell receptor beta chains from one sample, sequenced in a study of Ad26.COV2.S vaccination and SARS-CoV-2 variants. The assay was immunoSEQ multiplex PCR, and TCRdb's table has in-frame clones only and misses some. The table has approximately 420,000 clones, approximately 90% seen once. Material: peripheral blood, obtained in a trial of Ad26.COV2.S vaccine versus placebo. These TCRs come from a person between 18 and 60 years old who received the Ad26.COV2.S COVID-19 vaccine or a placebo. Both conserved end residues are part of each CDR3. The D gene is left open where the match is weak. The listing skips clone size in some rows; elsewhere it reads once, few, many or a size class.

TRBJ1-5 | TRBV27 | . | . | CASSFGNNQPQHF | TGTGCCAGCAGTTTTGGGAACAATCAGCCCCAGCATTTT
TRBJ2-3 | TRBV7-9 | . | . | CASVVGVTDTQYF | TGTGCCAGCGTAGTAGGAGTGACAGATACGCAGTATTTT
TRBJ2-6 | TRBV6-5 | . | . | CASSYGQGSGANVLTF | TGTGCCAGCAGTTATGGGCAGGGGTCTGGGGCCAACGTCCTGACTTTC
TRBJ2-7 | TRBV14 | . | TRBD1 | CASSFLGQVSSYEQYF | TGTGCCAGCAGCTTTCTGGGACAGGTGAGCTCCTACGAGCAGTACTTC
TRBJ2-4 | TRBV3-1/TRBV3-2 | . | . | CASSRGISIQYF | TGTGCCAGCAGCCGAGGCATTAGCATTCAGTACTTC
TRBJ2-7 | TRBV7-8 | . | . | CASSSQGMGYEQYF | TGTGCCAGCAGCTCACAGGGAATGGGCTACGAGCAGTACTTC
TRBJ2-7 | TRBV5-1 | . | TRBD1 | CASSLGQGLPYEQYF | TGCGCCAGCAGCTTAGGACAGGGATTACCATACGAGCAGTACTTC
TRBJ2-3 | TRBV7-2 | . | . | CASRAFGGADTQYF | TGTGCCAGCAGGGCCTTCGGAGGGGCAGATACGCAGTATTTT
TRBJ2-1 | TRBV28 | . | . | CASRSLSLGNNEQFF | TGTGCCAGCAGATCCCTATCCTTAGGCAACAATGAGCAGTTCTTC
TRBJ2-1 | TRBV9 | . | TRBD2 | CASSGLAGGLNEQFF | TGTGCCAGCAGCGGACTAGCGGGGGGGCTCAATGAGCAGTTCTTC
TRBJ2-7 | TRBV4-3 | . | . | CASSQVQGHEQYF | TGCGCCAGCAGCCAAGTACAGGGCCACGAGCAGTACTTC
TRBJ2-3 | TRBV23-1 | . | TRBD1 | CAGRGGQGLSDTQYF | TGCGCCGGTCGTGGGGGACAGGGTTTGTCAGATACGCAGTATTTT
TRBJ1-2 | TRBV24-1 | . | TRBD1 | CATSVLGVGQGRGNYGYTF | TGTGCCACCAGTGTCCTGGGCGTAGGGCAGGGCAGGGGGAACTATGGCTACACCTTC
TRBJ1-6 | TRBV5-1 | . | TRBD1 | CASSPGQGGSPLHF | TGCGCCAGCAGTCCCGGACAGGGAGGTTCACCCCTCCACTTT
TRBJ2-3 | TRBV7-2 | . | TRBD2 | CASSLVAGEIDTQYF | TGTGCCAGCAGCTTAGTAGCGGGGGAAATAGATACGCAGTATTTT
TRBJ1-3 | TRBV6-1 | once | . | CASSEATDSGNTIYF | TGTGCCAGCAGTGAAGCGACAGACTCTGGAAACACCATATATTTT
TRBJ2-5 | TRBV3-1/TRBV3-2 | . | . | CASSRKGWETQYF | TGTGCCAGCAGCCGGAAAGGGTGGGAGACCCAGTACTTC
TRBJ2-6 | TRBV11-3 | few | TRBD1 | CASSLTGAGANVLTF | TGTGCCAGCAGCCTGACAGGGGCTGGGGCCAACGTCCTGACTTTC
TRBJ1-1 | TRBV11-2 | . | TRBD1 | CASSGRTGARTEAFF | TGTGCCAGCAGCGGCCGGACAGGAGCGAGGACTGAAGCTTTCTTT
TRBJ1-1 | TRBV27 | . | . | CASSLLGDSVNTEAFF | TGTGCCAGCAGTTTATTGGGGGATAGCGTAAACACTGAAGCTTTCTTT
TRBJ2-7 | TRBV5-1 | . | TRBD2 | CASSLGLAGGYEQYF | TGCGCCAGCAGCTTGGGGCTAGCGGGGGGATACGAGCAGTACTTC
TRBJ1-5 | TRBV30 | . | . | CAWSAGNSNQPQHF | TGTGCCTGGAGCGCAGGGAATAGCAATCAGCCCCAGCATTTT
TRBJ2-7 | TRBV12-3/TRBV12-4 | . | . | CASSDYSYEQYF | TGTGCCAGCAGTGACTACAGTTACGAGCAGTACTTC
TRBJ1-1 | TRBV30 | . | . | CAWSTKRSKNTEAFF | TGTGCCTGGAGCACCAAAAGGAGCAAGAACACTGAAGCTTTCTTT
TRBJ1-1 | TRBV30 | . | . | CAWLENTEAFF | TGTGCCTGGTTAGAAAACACTGAAGCTTTCTTT
TRBJ2-7 | TRBV7-3 | . | . | CASSPGIEFSPASYEQYF | TGTGCCAGCAGCCCCGGGATAGAGTTCTCACCAGCCTCCTACGAGCAGTACTTC
TRBJ2-5 | TRBV9 | . | . | CASSVGHQETQYF | TGTGCCAGCAGCGTAGGCCATCAAGAGACCCAGTACTTC
TRBJ2-7 | TRBV6-6 | . | . | CASSYYGGRTPEQYF | TGTGCCAGCAGTTATTACGGGGGACGGACGCCCGAGCAGTACTTC
TRBJ2-3 | TRBV11-2 | . | . | CASSLRQRSDTQYF | TGTGCCAGCAGCTTAAGACAACGATCAGATACGCAGTATTTT
TRBJ2-7 | TRBV28 | . | TRBD2 | CASSPAGSGGEKYEQYF | TGTGCCAGCAGTCCCGCCGGGTCCGGGGGGGAGAAATACGAGCAGTACTTC
TRBJ1-2 | TRBV7-2 | . | . | CASSPRMEAMYGYTF | TGTGCCAGCAGCCCCCGTATGGAGGCGATGTATGGCTACACCTTC
TRBJ1-1 | TRBV23-1 | . | . | CASNRSLENTEAFF | TGCGCCAGCAATCGGTCACTCGAGAACACTGAAGCTTTCTTT
TRBJ1-1 | TRBV30 | . | TRBD1 | CAWSWGQGRWAFF | TGTGCCTGGAGTTGGGGACAGGGAAGGTGGGCTTTCTTT
TRBJ1-5 | TRBV6-1 | . | . | CASSEEGGQPQHF | TGTGCCAGCAGTGAAGAGGGTGGGCAGCCCCAGCATTTT
TRBJ2-2 | TRBV7-9 | once | . | CASSLPSLNTGELFF | TGTGCCAGCAGCTTACCCAGCTTGAACACCGGGGAGCTGTTTTTT
TRBJ2-3 | TRBV6-5 | . | . | CASKEAGNTDTQYF | TGTGCCAGCAAGGAGGCGGGGAACACAGATACGCAGTATTTT
TRBJ2-2 | TRBV6-2/TRBV6-3 | . | . | CASSRALNTGELFF | TGTGCCAGCAGTCGCGCCCTTAACACCGGGGAGCTGTTTTTT
TRBJ1-1 | TRBV29-1 | . | . | CSVSRGLGNTEAFF | TGCAGCGTGTCGAGGGGGTTGGGGAACACTGAAGCTTTCTTT
TRBJ1-5 | TRBV28 | . | . | CASSFPRTRGNQPQHF | TGTGCCAGCAGTTTTCCACGAACGCGGGGCAATCAGCCCCAGCATTTT
TRBJ1-1 | TRBV28 | once | . | CASLRRDGTNTEAFF | TGTGCCAGCTTACGGAGGGATGGAACGAACACTGAAGCTTTCTTT
TRBJ2-1 | TRBV7-8 | . | . | CASSFRRYEQFF | TGTGCCAGCAGCTTTAGGAGGTATGAGCAGTTCTTC
TRBJ2-3 | TRBV11-2 | . | . | CASSLMLADSLTQYF | TGTGCCAGCAGCTTAATGCTAGCCGACTCATTAACACAGTATTTT
TRBJ2-7 | TRBV4-3 | . | TRBD1 | CASSQGQGAYEQYF | TGCGCCAGCAGCCAAGGACAGGGGGCATACGAGCAGTACTTC
TRBJ1-4 | TRBV18 | . | . | CASSPVGTSNEKLFF | TGTGCCAGCTCACCGGTCGGGACTTCCAATGAAAAACTGTTTTTT
TRBJ2-1 | TRBV9 | . | . | CASSPTTRGHNEQFF | TGTGCCAGCAGCCCCACGACTAGGGGGCACAATGAGCAGTTCTTC
TRBJ1-2 | TRBV25-1 | . | . | CASAGGSRGYTF | TGTGCCAGCGCCGGGGGGTCGCGTGGCTACACCTTC
TRBJ2-7 | TRBV6-2/TRBV6-3 | . | TRBD2 | CASSPGLAGSYEQYF | TGTGCCAGCAGTCCCGGACTAGCGGGGTCCTACGAGCAGTACTTC
TRBJ1-1 | TRBV3-1/TRBV3-2 | . | . | CASSQDGRNTEAFF | TGTGCCAGCAGCCAAGACGGACGGAACACTGAAGCTTTCTTT
TRBJ2-7 | TRBV6-5 | . | . | CASRARDRSTYEQYF | TGTGCCAGCAGAGCCCGGGACCGATCTACCTACGAGCAGTACTTC
TRBJ2-2 | TRBV7-9 | . | . | CASSFSGYTGELFF | TGTGCCAGCAGCTTTTCGGGGTACACCGGGGAGCTGTTTTTT
TRBJ2-3 | TRBV5-4 | . | . | CASSLIQSPTDTQYF | TGTGCCAGCAGCTTAATCCAATCCCCTACAGATACGCAGTATTTT
TRBJ1-1 | TRBV27 | . | . | CASSLNVNTEAFF | TGTGCCAGCAGTTTGAACGTGAACACTGAAGCTTTCTTT
TRBJ1-2 | TRBV6-5 | . | . | CATHRGAVDGYTF | TGTGCCACCCATCGGGGGGCGGTGGACGGCTACACCTTC
TRBJ2-7 | TRBV9 | . | . | CASSVLGEPSYEQYF | TGTGCCAGCAGCGTATTGGGGGAGCCCTCCTACGAGCAGTACTTC
TRBJ2-5 | TRBV19 | once | . | CASSPQRSQETQYF | TGTGCCAGTAGTCCCCAGCGGAGTCAAGAGACCCAGTACTTC